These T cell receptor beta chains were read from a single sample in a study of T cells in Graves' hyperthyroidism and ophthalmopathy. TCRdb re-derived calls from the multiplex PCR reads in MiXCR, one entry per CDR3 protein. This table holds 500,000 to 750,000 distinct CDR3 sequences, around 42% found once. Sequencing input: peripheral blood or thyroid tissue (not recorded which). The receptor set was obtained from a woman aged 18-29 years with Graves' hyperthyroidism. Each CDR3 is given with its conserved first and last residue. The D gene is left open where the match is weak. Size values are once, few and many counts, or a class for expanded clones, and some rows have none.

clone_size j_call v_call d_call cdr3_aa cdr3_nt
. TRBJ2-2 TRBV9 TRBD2 CASTSSGLTGELFF TGTGCCAGCACTTCTAGCGGCCTCACCGGGGAGCTGTTTTTT
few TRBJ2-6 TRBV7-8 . CASSPRWGARGANVLTF TGTGCCAGCAGCCCCCGCTGGGGGGCGCGGGGGGCCAACGTCCTGACTTTC
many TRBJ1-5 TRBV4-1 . CASSQDRGIQPQHF TGCGCCAGCAGCCAAGATCGAGGGATACAGCCCCAGCATTTT
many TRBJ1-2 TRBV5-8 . CASSLVARGRTDHDGYTF TGTGCCAGCAGCTTAGTAGCCAGGGGCAGAACTGACCATGATGGCTACACCTTC
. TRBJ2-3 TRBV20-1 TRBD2 CSARRGLSGRVADTQYF TGCAGTGCTAGACGGGGTTTAAGCGGGAGGGTGGCAGATACGCAGTATTTT
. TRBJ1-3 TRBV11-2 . CASSLVGGYGNTIYF TGTGCCAGCAGCTTGGTAGGGGGATACGGAAACACCATATATTTT
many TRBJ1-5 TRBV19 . CASSPRQESNQPQHF TGTGCCAGTAGCCCCAGACAGGAGAGCAATCAGCCCCAGCATTTT
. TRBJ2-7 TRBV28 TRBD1 CATASVLGQGYEQYF TGTGCCACCGCGTCAGTCTTGGGACAGGGTTACGAGCAGTACTTC
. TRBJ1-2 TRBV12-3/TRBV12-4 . CASSHSNSYGYTF TGTGCCAGCAGTCACTCCAACTCTTATGGCTACACCTTC
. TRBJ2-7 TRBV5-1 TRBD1 CASSRTGVGAYEQYF TGCGCCAGCAGCAGAACAGGGGTTGGAGCCTACGAGCAGTACTTC
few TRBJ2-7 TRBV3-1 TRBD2 CASSPLVTGRTGYEQYF TGTGCCAGCAGCCCGCTAGTTACCGGGAGGACGGGGTACGAGCAGTACTTC
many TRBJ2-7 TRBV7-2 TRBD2 CASFGLAGGAYEQYF TGTGCCAGCTTCGGACTAGCGGGAGGCGCCTACGAGCAGTACTTC